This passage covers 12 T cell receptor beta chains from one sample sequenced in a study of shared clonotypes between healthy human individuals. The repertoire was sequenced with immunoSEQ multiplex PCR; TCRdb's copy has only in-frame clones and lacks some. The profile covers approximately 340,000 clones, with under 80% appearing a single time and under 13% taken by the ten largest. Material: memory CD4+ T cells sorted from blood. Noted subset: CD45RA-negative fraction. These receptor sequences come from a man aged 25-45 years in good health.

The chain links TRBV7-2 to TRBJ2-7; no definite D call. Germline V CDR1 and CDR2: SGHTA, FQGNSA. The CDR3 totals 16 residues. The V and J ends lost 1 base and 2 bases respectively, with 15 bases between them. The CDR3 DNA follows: TGTGCCAGCAGCTTAGGGATGGGCGACAACCCCTACGAGCAGTACTTC. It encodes CASSLGMGDNPYEQYF.

CDR3 region: CASSGTASNEQFF. The CDR3 nucleotides read TGTGCCAGCAGTGGGACAGCCTCTAATGAGCAGTTCTTC. The rearrangement joins TRBV6-1 to TRBJ2-1; maybe TRBD1 (6 bases). Germline CDR1 reads MNHNS; CDR2 reads SASEGT. This CDR3 contains 13 residues. Deletions cut 4 bases from V and 7 bases from J, with 11 bases between.

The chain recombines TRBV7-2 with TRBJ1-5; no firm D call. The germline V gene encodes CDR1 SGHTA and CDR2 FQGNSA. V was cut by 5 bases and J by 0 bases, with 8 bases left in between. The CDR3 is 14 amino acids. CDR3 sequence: CASSTTASNQPQHF. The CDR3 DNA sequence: TGTGCCAGCAGCACAACAGCTAGCAATCAGCCCCAGCATTTT.

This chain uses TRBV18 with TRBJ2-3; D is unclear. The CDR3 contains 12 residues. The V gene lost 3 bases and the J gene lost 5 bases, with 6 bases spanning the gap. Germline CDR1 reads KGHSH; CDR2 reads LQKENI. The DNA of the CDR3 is TGTGCCAGCTCACCGGGCCGAGATACGCAGTATTTT. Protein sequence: CASSPGRDTQYF.

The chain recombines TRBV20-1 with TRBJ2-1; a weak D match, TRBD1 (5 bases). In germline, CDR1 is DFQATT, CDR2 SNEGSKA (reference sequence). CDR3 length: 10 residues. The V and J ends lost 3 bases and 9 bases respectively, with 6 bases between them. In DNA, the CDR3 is TGCAGTGCTAGTAGGGGTGAGCAGTTCTTC. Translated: CSASRGEQFF.

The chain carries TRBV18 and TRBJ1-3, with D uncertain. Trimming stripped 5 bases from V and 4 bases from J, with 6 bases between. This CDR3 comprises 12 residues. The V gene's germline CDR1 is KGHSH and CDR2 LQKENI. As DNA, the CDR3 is TGTGCCAGCTCATTGCCCGGAAACACCATATATTTT. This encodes CASSLPGNTIYF. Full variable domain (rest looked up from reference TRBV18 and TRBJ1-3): NAGVMQNPRHLVRRRGQEARLRCSPMKGHSHVYWYRQLPEEGLKFMVYLQKENIIDESGMPKERFSAEFPKEGPSILRIQQVVRGDSAAYFCASSLPGNTIYFGEGSWLTVV.

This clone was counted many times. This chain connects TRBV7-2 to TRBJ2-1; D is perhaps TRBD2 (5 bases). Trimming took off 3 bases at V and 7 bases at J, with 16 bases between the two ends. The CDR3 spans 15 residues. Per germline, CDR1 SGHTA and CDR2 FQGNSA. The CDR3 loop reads CASSFPFMRENEQFF. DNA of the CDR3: TGTGCCAGCAGCTTCCCCTTCATGAGGGAAAATGAGCAGTTCTTC.

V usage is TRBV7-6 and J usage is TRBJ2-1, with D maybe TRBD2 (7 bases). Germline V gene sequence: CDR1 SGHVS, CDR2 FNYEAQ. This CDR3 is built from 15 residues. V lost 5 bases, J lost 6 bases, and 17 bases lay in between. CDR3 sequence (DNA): TGTGCCAGCAGCACAGGGACTACCTTTGTCAATGAGCAGTTCTTC. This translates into CASSTGTTFVNEQFF. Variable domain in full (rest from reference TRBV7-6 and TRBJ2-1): GAGVSQSPRYKVTKRGQDVALRCDPISGHVSLYWYRQALGQGPEFLTYFNYEAQQDKSGLPNDRFSAERPEGSISTLTIQRTEQRDSAMYRCASSTGTTFVNEQFFGPGTRLTVL.

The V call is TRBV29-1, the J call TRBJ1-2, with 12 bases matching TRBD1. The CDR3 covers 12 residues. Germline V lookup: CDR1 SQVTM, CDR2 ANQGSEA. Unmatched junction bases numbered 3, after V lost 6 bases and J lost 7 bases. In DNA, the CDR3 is TGCAGCGTAGGGACAGGGGGCGTTGGCTACACCTTC. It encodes CSVGTGGVGYTF.

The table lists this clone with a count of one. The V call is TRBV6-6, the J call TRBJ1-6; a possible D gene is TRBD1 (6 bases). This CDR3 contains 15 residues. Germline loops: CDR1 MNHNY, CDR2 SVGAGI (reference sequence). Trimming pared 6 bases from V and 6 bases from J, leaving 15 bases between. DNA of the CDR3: TGTGCCAGCAGCCCCAAAGGGGGATCTAATTCACCCCTCCACTTT. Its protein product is CASSPKGGSNSPLHF.

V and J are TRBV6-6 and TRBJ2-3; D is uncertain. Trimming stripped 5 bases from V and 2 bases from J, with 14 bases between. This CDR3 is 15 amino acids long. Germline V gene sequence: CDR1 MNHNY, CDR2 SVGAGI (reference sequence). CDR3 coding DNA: TGTGCCAGCAGTCACGGGCCAGGAAACACAGATACGCAGTATTTT. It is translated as CASSHGPGNTDTQYF.

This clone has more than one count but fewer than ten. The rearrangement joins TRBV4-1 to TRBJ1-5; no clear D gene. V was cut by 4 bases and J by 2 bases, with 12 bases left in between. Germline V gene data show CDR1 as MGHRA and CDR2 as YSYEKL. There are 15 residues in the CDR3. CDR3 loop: CASSPSAQGNQPQHF. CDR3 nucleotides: TGCGCCAGCAGCCCCTCCGCCCAGGGCAATCAGCCCCAGCATTTT.